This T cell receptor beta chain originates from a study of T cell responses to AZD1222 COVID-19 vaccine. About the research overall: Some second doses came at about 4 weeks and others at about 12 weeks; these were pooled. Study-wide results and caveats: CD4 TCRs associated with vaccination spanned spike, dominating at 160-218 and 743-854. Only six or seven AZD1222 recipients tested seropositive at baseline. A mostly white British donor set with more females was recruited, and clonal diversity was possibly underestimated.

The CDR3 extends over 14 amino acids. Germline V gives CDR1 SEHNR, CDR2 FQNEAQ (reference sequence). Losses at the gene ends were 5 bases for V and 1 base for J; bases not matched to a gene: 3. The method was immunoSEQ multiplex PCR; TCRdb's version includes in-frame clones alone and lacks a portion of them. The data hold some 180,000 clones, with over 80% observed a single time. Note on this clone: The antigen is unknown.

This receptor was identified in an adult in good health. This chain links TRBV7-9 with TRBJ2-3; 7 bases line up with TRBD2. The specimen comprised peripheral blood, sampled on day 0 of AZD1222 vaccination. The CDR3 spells CASSPAGGTDTQYF. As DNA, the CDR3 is TGTGCCAGCAGCCCCGCGGGAGGCACAGATACGCAGTATTTT.